This is a list of T cell receptor beta chains from one sample in a study of T cells in Graves' hyperthyroidism and ophthalmopathy. TCRdb reanalysed the multiplex PCR reads using MiXCR and keeps one entry per CDR3 protein. The sample holds roughly 180,000 distinct CDR3 sequences; 9.4% are singletons and the top ten take roughly 23%. The material sequenced was blood. These receptors all stem from a woman aged 18-30 years with Graves' hyperthyroidism that later progressed to Graves' ophthalmopathy. Each CDR3 is given with its conserved first and last residue. A D gene is named only where the DNA matches it firmly. Where a row states a size, it is once, few, many or the class of an expanded clone; other rows omit it.

>NA|many|TRBV7-9|TRBJ1-4
CASSLVGRDTRPGKLFF
TGTGCCAGCAGCTTAGTGGGCCGGGACACAAGACCGGGAAAACTGTTTTTT
>NA|many|TRBV18|TRBJ2-1
CASSPPTGLEYNEQFF
TGTGCCAGCTCACCACCCACGGGATTAGAGTACAATGAGCAGTTCTTC
>NA|many|TRBV4-1|TRBJ2-5
CASSHMDFVGGLQETQYF
TGCGCCAGCAGCCATATGGACTTCGTGGGGGGTCTCCAAGAGACCCAGTACTTC
>TRBD2|many|TRBV6-1|TRBJ2-7
CASGTSGRAYEQYF
TGTGCCAGCGGAACAAGCGGGAGGGCCTACGAGCAGTACTTC
>NA|many|TRBV2|TRBJ1-2
CASSEEARLGSLGYTF
TGTGCCAGCAGTGAAGAGGCCAGATTGGGTTCTCTGGGCTACACCTTC
>NA|NA|TRBV10-2|TRBJ2-1
CASSEYLGGNSYNEQFF
TGCGCCAGCAGTGAATATTTGGGGGGTAATAGCTACAATGAGCAGTTCTTC
>NA|many|TRBV29-1|TRBJ2-2
CSVEDHRVTGELFF
TGCAGCGTTGAAGACCACAGGGTGACCGGGGAGCTGTTTTTT
>TRBD2|few|TRBV7-7|TRBJ2-5
CASSLTSGMQETQYF
TGTGCCAGCAGCTTAACTAGCGGGATGCAGGAGACCCAGTACTTC
>NA|NA|TRBV4-1|TRBJ2-2
CASSQDGVIGELFF
TGCGCCAGCAGCCAAGATGGTGTTATCGGGGAGCTGTTTTTT
>NA|few|TRBV30|TRBJ2-1
CAWALGHSNEQFF
TGTGCCTGGGCACTGGGACATAGCAATGAGCAGTTCTTC
>NA|many|TRBV19|TRBJ2-3
CASSMQASTDTQYF
TGTGCCAGTAGTATGCAGGCTAGCACAGATACGCAGTATTTT
>TRBD1|many|TRBV6-1|TRBJ2-7
CASSEAGGFYEQYF
TGTGCCAGCAGTGAAGCAGGGGGCTTCTACGAGCAGTACTTC
>NA|many|TRBV2|TRBJ2-1
CASTPQVGDSYNEQFF
TGTGCCAGCACTCCTCAGGTGGGGGACTCCTACAATGAGCAGTTCTTC